This is a list of T cell receptor beta chains from one sample in a study of human T cells and chemical hapten exposure. TCRdb reanalysed the RACE reads using MiXCR and keeps one entry per CDR3 protein. The top ten hold 8.5% to 10% of the sample, which has some 57,000 distinct CDR3 sequences, around a tenth seen once. The sample was whole blood, taken in connection with sensitization to the hapten diphenylcyclopropenone (DPC). These receptor sequences come from a woman younger than 45 with alopecia areata. Some clones in this sample may be carry-over from other donors' samples. The CDR3 runs from the conserved cysteine through the conserved F or W. Fields, in order: J gene, D gene, clone size, V gene, CDR3 DNA, CDR3 protein. The D gene is left open where the match is weak. The size of a clone is reported for some rows only, either as once, few or many, or as a class for expanded clones.

TRBJ2-5,TRBD1,-,TRBV19,TGTGCCAGTAGCCCGGACAGGGAAGAGACCCAGTACTTC,CASSPDREETQYF
TRBJ2-4,-,-,TRBV6-1,TGTGCCAGCAGGAGGGAAGGGGTGGCCAAAAACATTCAGTACTTC,CASRREGVAKNIQYF
TRBJ1-2,-,-,TRBV7-2,TGTGCCAGCAGCTCCCCACAGGGTTACAACTATGGCTACACCTTC,CASSSPQGYNYGYTF
TRBJ1-1,-,many,TRBV7-9,TGTGCCAGCAGCTTCATGGGAGGGCTTAACACTGAAGCTTTCTTT,CASSFMGGLNTEAFF
TRBJ1-1,-,few,TRBV7-2,TGTGCCAGCAAAATAGGAGTGGGTGGCACTGAAGCTTTCTTT,CASKIGVGGTEAFF
TRBJ2-3,-,few,TRBV4-2,TGTGCCAGCAGCCAAGTGTCAGTAAGCACAGATACGCAGTATTTT,CASSQVSVSTDTQYF
TRBJ2-3,-,few,TRBV15,TGTGCCACCAGCAGAGATACGACAGGGGCGGGAGGTACGCAGTATTTT,CATSRDTTGAGGTQYF
TRBJ1-5,TRBD1,-,TRBV19,TGTGCCAGTAGTACCGCCCAGGGGGGCGGTCAGCCCCAGCATTTT,CASSTAQGGGQPQHF
TRBJ1-4,-,many,TRBV28,TGTGCCAGCAGTTATTACGAAAAACTGTTTTTT,CASSYYEKLFF
TRBJ2-7,-,few,TRBV12-3/TRBV12-4,TGTGCCAGCAGTTCCCAACAGGGTGGGAAGCAGTACTTC,CASSSQQGGKQYF
TRBJ1-1,-,many,TRBV28,TGTGCCAGCAGTCGATTTGAAGCTTTCTTT,CASSRFEAFF
TRBJ2-7,TRBD2,-,TRBV7-2,TGTGCCATTTCTAGCGGGGGGGGATACGAGCAGTACTTC,CAISSGGGYEQYF
TRBJ1-4,-,-,TRBV11-2,TGTGCCAGCAGCCTTCAGACACCGGACCATGAAAAACTGTTTTTT,CASSLQTPDHEKLFF
TRBJ2-1,-,-,TRBV20-1,TGCAGTGCTGAAGGGGGGAGCTCCTACAATGAGCAGTTCTTC,CSAEGGSSYNEQFF
TRBJ2-3,TRBD2,few,TRBV6-5,TGTGCCAGCAGTCCCCTCGGACTAGCGGGTTACACAGATACGCAGTATTTT,CASSPLGLAGYTDTQYF
TRBJ2-5,TRBD2,-,TRBV9,TGTGCCAGCAGCCCTAGCGGGGTCGCGCAAGAGACCCAGTACTTC,CASSPSGVAQETQYF
TRBJ2-7,-,many,TRBV7-8,TGTGCCAGCAGCTTAGCCCTCAGGGGCCCGTATCGCGAGCAGTACTTC,CASSLALRGPYREQYF
TRBJ2-1,-,-,TRBV2,TGTGCCAGCATGCCGGGCCTCTCCTACAATGAGCAGTTCTTC,CASMPGLSYNEQFF
TRBJ1-6,TRBD1,many,TRBV14,TGTGCCAGCAGCCAGACAGGGGGCGGTTCACCCCTCCACTTT,CASSQTGGGSPLHF
TRBJ1-5,-,few,TRBV7-2,TGTGCCAGCAGCTTAGAGGGGTCTAGCAATCAGCCCCAGCATTTT,CASSLEGSSNQPQHF
TRBJ2-2,TRBD1,-,TRBV24-1,TGTGCCACCAGTAGGATCCCGACAGGGACGAACACCGGGGAGCTGTTTTTT,CATSRIPTGTNTGELFF
TRBJ2-7,-,-,TRBV12-3/TRBV12-4,TGTGCCAGCAGCAACACCGGGACATGGGGGCTAGGCGAGCAGTACTTC,CASSNTGTWGLGEQYF
TRBJ2-1,-,many,TRBV29-1,TGCAGCGTTGAATTAGTTCTTCCAGGTTACAATGAGCAGTTCTTC,CSVELVLPGYNEQFF
TRBJ1-5,TRBD1,few,TRBV4-2,TGTGCCAGCAGCCAAGCTCGACAGGGTTACGGGGATCAGCCCCAGCATTTT,CASSQARQGYGDQPQHF
TRBJ1-1,-,few,TRBV7-8,TGTGCCAGCAGCTTAGTACGTCCTTCCGAAGCTTTCTTT,CASSLVRPSEAFF
TRBJ1-5,-,-,TRBV4-2,TGTGCCAGCAGCCAAGAATCACGAGGAAGGGGCCAGCATTTT,CASSQESRGRGQHF
TRBJ1-1,-,few,TRBV12-3/TRBV12-4,TGTGCCAGCAGTTTACGGGGAAACACTGAAGCTTTCTTT,CASSLRGNTEAFF